The present TCR beta chain was sequenced within a study of cytomegalovirus exposure and HLA in healthy donors. Overall study findings and caveats: There were some public TCRs occurring in many donors, but most TCR sequences were rare. Later analysis identified 16,951 TCR beta sequences associated with HLA alleles, using a false discovery rate threshold of 0.05. Relative to equally common others, HLA-associated TCR beta chains showed greater clonal expansion in a later analysis. In an earlier analysis, productive rearrangement rates for most beta V segments clustered near 87% or 30%.

To note about this clone: What it recognizes is unknown.

The V gene's germline CDR1 is MNHNY and CDR2 SVGAGI (reference sequence). The CDR3 loop spans 15 amino acids. With 5 bases clipped from V and 2 bases from J, the junction kept 4 bases outside the gene matches. A multiplex PCR was run with 60 Vbeta primers and 13 Jbeta primers. Profiling relied on immunoSEQ multiplex PCR, and the TCRdb table lists in-frame clones only, not all of them. The sample holds around 120,000 clones, around 74% seen once. Sample: PBMCs. This sequence joins TRBV6-6 and TRBJ2-7; 12 nucleotides match TRBD2. The source is a man in his 60s in good health and CMV-seropositive. CDR3 bases: TGTGCCAGCAGTCGACTAGCGGGAGCCGCCTACGAGCAGTACTTC. It codes for CASSRLAGAAYEQYF.